The clone carrying this T cell receptor (beta chain) has a count of ten or more. Its antigen is unidentified. Read sequence stops 3 residues before the CDR3 end, and the germline J gene provides the missing end. Using immunoSEQ multiplex PCR, the repertoire was profiled, and TCRdb retains in-frame clones only, with some absent. Listed for the sample are more than 35,000 clones, none seen a single time. V trimming: 2 bases; J trimming: 0 bases; junction bases outside the gene matches: 14. Germline V CDR1 and CDR2: DFQATT, SNEGSKA (reference sequence). This CDR3 comprises 19 residues. The data were taken from a study of T cell clonality in common variable immunodeficiency. Regarding the study as a whole: Reportedly, TCR beta sequences from common variable immunodeficiency showed fewer deletions and N-nucleotide insertions. CVID subjects showed higher TCRbeta clonality than healthy controls. T cell subpopulation sequencing would be needed to explain CVID clonality.

The gene calls are TRBV20-1 and TRBJ1-2; 11 positions agree with TRBD1. This clonotype was sampled from a person aged 18 to 75 in good health. The sequenced sample was peripheral blood mononuclear cells. The CDR3 sequence is CSARSSGQGGVGANYGYTF. The CDR3 DNA, read in part, is TGCAGTGCTAGATCTTCGGGACAGGGGGGGGTCGGTGCTAACTATGGC.